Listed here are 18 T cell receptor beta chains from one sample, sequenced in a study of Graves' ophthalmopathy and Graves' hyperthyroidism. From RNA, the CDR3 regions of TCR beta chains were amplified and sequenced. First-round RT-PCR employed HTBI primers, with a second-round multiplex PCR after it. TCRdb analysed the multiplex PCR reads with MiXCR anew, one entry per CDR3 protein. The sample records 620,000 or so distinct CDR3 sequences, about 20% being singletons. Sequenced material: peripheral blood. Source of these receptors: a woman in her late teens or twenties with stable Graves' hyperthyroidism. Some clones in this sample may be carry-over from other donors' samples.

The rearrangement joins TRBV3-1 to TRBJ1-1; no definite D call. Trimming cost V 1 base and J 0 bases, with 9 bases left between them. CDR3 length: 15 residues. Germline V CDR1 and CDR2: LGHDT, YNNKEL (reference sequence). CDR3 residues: CASSQGRRLNTEAFF. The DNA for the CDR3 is TGTGCCAGCAGCCAAGGGCGGAGACTGAACACTGAAGCTTTCTTT.

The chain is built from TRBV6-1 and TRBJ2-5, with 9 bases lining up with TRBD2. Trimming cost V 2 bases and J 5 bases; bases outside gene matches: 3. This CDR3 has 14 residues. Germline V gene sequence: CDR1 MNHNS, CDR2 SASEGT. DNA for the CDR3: TGTGCCAGCAGTGAACTAGCGGGGTTGGAGACCCAGTACTTC. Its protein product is CASSELAGLETQYF.

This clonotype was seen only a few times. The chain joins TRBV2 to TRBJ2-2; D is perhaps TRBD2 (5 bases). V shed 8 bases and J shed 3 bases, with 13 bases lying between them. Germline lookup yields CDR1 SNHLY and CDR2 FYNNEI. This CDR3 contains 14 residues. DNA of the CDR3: TGTGCCAGCGGCGGGTCTCGAGACACCGGGGAGCTGTTTTTT. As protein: CASGGSRDTGELFF.

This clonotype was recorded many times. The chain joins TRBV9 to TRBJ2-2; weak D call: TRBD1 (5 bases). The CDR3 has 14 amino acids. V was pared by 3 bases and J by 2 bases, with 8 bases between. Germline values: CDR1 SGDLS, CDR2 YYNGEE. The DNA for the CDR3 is TGTGCCAGCAGCGCCGGACAAAACACCGGGGAGCTGTTTTTT. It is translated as CASSAGQNTGELFF.

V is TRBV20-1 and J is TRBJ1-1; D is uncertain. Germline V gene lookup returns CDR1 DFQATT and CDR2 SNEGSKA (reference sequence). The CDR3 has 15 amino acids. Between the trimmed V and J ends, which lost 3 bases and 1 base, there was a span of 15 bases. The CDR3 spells CSARSPQRENTEAFF. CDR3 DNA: TGCAGTGCTAGGTCCCCACAGAGGGAGAACACTGAAGCTTTCTTT.

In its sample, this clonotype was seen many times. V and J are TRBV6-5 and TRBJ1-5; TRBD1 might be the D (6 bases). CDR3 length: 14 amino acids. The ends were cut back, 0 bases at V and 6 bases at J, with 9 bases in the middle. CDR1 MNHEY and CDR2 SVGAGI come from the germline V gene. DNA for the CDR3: TGTGCCAGCAGTTACTCGGGGGCGAGTCAGCCCCAGCATTTT. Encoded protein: CASSYSGASQPQHF.

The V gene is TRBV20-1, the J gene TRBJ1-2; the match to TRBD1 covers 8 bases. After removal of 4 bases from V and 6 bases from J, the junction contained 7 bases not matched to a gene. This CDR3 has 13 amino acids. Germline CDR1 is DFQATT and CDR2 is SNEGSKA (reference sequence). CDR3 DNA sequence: TGCAGTGCTACCTTGGACAGGGAAAATGGCTACACCTTC. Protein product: CSATLDRENGYTF.

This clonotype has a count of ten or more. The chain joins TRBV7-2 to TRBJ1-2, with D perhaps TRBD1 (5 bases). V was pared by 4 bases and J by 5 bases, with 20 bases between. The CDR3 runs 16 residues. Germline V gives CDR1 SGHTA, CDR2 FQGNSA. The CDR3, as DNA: TGTGCCAGCAGCTCAGTCGTCGGGACTCTTGGTTATGGCTACACCTTC. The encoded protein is CASSSVVGTLGYGYTF.

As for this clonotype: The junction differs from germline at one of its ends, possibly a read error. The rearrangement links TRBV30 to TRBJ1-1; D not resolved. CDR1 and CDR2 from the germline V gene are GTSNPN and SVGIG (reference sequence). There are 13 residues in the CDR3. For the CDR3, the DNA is TGTGCCTGGAGGCTATTCGGCTCGACTGATGCTTTCTTT. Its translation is CAWRLFGSTDAFF.

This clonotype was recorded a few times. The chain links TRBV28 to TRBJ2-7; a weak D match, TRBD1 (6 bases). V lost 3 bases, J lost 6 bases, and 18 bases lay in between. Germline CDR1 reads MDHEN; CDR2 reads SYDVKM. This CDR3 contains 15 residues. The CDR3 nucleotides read TGTGCCAGCAGTTTTAGGGGGAGCGCCTTCGGCGAGCAGTACTTC. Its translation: CASSFRGSAFGEQYF.

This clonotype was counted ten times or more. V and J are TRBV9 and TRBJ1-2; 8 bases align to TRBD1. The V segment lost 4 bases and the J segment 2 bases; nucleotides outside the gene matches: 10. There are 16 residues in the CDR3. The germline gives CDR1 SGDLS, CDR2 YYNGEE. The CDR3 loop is CASSPLLTGANYGYTF. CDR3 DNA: TGTGCCAGCAGCCCCTTGTTGACAGGGGCCAACTATGGCTACACCTTC. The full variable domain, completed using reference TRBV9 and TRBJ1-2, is DSGVTQTPKHLITATGQRVTLRCSPRSGDLSVYWYQQSLDQGLQFLIQYYNGEERAKGNILERFSAQQFPDLHSELNLSSLELGDSALYFCASSPLLTGANYGYTFGSGTRLTVV.

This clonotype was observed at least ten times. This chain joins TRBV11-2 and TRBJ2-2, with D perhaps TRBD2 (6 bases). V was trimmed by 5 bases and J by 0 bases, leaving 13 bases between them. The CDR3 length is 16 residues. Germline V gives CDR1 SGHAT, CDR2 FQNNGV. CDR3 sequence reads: CASSQGLVSNTGELFF. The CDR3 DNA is TGTGCCAGCAGCCAGGGACTCGTCTCGAACACCGGGGAGCTGTTTTTT.

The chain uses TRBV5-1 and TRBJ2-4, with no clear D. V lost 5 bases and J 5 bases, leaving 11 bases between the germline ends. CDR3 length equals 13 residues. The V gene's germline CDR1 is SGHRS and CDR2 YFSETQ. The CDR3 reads CASRPSVENIQYF. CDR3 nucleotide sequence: TGCGCCAGCAGGCCGTCTGTCGAAAACATTCAGTACTTC. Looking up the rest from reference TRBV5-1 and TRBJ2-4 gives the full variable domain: KAGVTQTPRYLIKTRGQQVTLSCSPISGHRSVSWYQQTPGQGLQFLFEYFSETQRNKGNFPGRFSGRQFSNSRSEMNVSTLELGDSALYLCASRPSVENIQYFGAGTRLSVL.

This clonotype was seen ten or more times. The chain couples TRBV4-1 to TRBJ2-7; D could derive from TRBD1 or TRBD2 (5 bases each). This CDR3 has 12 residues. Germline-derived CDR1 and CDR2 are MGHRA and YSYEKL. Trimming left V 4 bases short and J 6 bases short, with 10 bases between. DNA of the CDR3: TGCGCCAGCAGCCCGGGGCCCTCCGAGCAGTACTTC. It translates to CASSPGPSEQYF.

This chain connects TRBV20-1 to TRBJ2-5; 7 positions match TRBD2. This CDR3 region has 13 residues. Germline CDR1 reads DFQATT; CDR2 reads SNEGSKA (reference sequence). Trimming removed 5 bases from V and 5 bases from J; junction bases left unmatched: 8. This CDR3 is CSADAGVGETQYF. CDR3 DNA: TGCAGTGCTGATGCGGGAGTTGGGGAGACCCAGTACTTC.

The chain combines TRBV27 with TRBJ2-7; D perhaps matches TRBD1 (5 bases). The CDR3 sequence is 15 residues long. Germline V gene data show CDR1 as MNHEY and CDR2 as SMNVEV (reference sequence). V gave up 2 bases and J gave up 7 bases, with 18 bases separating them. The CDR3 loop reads CASSLRSQGGWEQYF. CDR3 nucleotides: TGTGCCAGCAGTTTAAGGAGCCAGGGTGGATGGGAGCAGTACTTC.

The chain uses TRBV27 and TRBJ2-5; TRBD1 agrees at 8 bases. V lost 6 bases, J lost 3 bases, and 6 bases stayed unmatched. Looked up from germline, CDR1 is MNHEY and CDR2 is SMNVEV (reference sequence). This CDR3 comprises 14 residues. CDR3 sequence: CASRRQGIEETQYF. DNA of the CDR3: TGTGCCAGCAGACGACAGGGGATCGAAGAGACCCAGTACTTC.

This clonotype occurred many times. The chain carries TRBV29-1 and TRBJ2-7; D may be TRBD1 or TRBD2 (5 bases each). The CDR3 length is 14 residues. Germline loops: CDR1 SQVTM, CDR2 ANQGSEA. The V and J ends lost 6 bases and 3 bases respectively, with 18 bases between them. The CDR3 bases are TGCAGCGTCAGACCGGGGACCTTGGTCTACGAGCAGTACTTC. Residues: CSVRPGTLVYEQYF.